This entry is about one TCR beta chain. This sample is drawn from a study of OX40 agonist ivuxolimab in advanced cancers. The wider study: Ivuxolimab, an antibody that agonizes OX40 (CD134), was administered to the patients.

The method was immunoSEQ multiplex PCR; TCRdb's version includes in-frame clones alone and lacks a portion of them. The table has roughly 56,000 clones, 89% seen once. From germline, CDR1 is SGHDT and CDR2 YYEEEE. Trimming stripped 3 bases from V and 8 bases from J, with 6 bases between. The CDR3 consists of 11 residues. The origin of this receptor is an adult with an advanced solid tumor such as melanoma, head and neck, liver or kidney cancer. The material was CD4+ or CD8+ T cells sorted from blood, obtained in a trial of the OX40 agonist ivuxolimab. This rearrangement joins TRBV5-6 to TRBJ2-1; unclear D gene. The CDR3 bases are TGTGCCAGCAGCTCGGGCGATGAGCAGTTCTTC. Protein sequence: CASSSGDEQFF.